These 3 T cell receptor beta chains were sequenced from one sample in a study of tumor and adjacent non-tumor tissue in lung cancer. RNA was extracted from bulk tissue without any cell sorting. Three rounds of nested PCR, following a modified ARM-PCR protocol, produced the TCRbeta library. TCRdb re-derived calls from the multiplex PCR reads in MiXCR, one entry per CDR3 protein. The sample holds about 110,000 distinct CDR3 sequences, more than 60% seen once. The specimen sequenced was lung tumor tissue. Every receptor here comes from a woman aged 55-69 years with non-small cell lung cancer.

In this sample, this clonotype turned up a few times. The rearrangement joins TRBV11-2 to TRBJ2-7, with D maybe TRBD2 (5 bases). Trimming took 1 base from V and 13 from J, leaving 20 bases between them. Germline CDR1 SGHAT, CDR2 FQNNGV. The CDR3 is made up of 14 amino acids. The CDR3 DNA sequence: TGTGCCAGCAGCTTAGCTAGCCCCGAGAACGGGCAATACTTC. Its translation: CASSLASPENGQYF.

A word on this clonotype: This sequence may be a read error, since a much larger clone differs from it by one base. The rearrangement links TRBV20-1 to TRBJ2-1, with D maybe TRBD1 (6 bases). CDR1 is DFQATT, CDR2 SNEGSKA, per germline (reference sequence). This CDR3 comprises 16 residues. Trimming shortened V by 0 bases and J by 7 bases, and 19 bases separated the two germline ends. The CDR3 protein is CSARDDGTRGWNEQFF. The CDR3 DNA reads TGCAGTGCTAGAGACGATGGGACACGGGGTTGGAATGAGCAGTTCTTC.

This clonotype was picked up a small number of times. The chain employs TRBV11-2 and TRBJ1-5, with TRBD1 identical over 10 bases. V trimming: 8 bases; J trimming: 10 bases; junction bases outside the gene matches: 5. Germline V gene lookup returns CDR1 SGHAT and CDR2 FQNNGV. This CDR3 has 12 residues. In nucleotides, the CDR3 is TGTGCCAGCTCCCGGGACAGGGGTCCCCAGCATTTT. This encodes CASSRDRGPQHF.